The present TCR beta chain was sequenced within a study of PD-L1 blockade in urothelial cancer. Time point described: peripheral blood 6 weeks after treatment start. PCRs were each spiked with synthetic TCR analog templates. Data came from immunoSEQ multiplex PCR; TCRdb stores just in-frame clones and leaves some out. The sample gives 50,000 or so clones, around 86% of which show up once; around 9.3% is in the top ten. The CDR3 sequence is 15 residues long. V was pared by 3 bases and J by 6 bases, with 17 bases between. Per the germline V gene, CDR1 is LNHDA and CDR2 is SQIVND (reference sequence). This TCR was sampled from a man in his 60s with urothelial cancer. Specimen: PBMCs, collected around atezolizumab (anti-PD-L1) treatment. The chain employs TRBV19 and TRBJ1-2; possibly TRBD1 for D (5 bases). The CDR3 nucleotides read TGTGCCAGTAGTATGCTCCGTTGGGCAGGGCATGGCTACACCTTC. It translates to CASSMLRWAGHGYTF.